This T cell receptor beta chain comes out of a study of neurological immune-mediated disorders. Study-wide results and limits: CDR3 amino acid sequences found in expanded clones were never shared across subjects, suggesting private repertoires in all groups.

This clonotype appeared many times. Its antigen is undetermined. The V end lost 5 bases, the J end lost 0 bases, and 14 bases lay between the germline ends. The CDR3 contains 16 residues. Per the germline V gene, CDR1 is SGHTA and CDR2 is FQGNSA. TCRdb re-derived calls from the 5' RACE reads in MiXCR, one entry per CDR3 protein. The data contain tens of thousands of distinct CDR3 sequences, about 5.1% of them singletons. The receptor was isolated from a woman in her seventies with multiple sclerosis. V usage is TRBV7-2 and J usage is TRBJ1-3; D is ambiguous. The sequencing sample was made of PBMCs. The CDR3 reads CASSRELAFSGNTIYF. The DNA of the CDR3 is TGTGCCAGCAGCCGTGAACTGGCATTCTCTGGAAACACCATATATTTT.